One and the same sample provided the 7 T cell receptor beta chains below, sequenced in a study of cytomegalovirus exposure and HLA in healthy donors. 60 Vbeta and 13 Jbeta primers were used in PCR. The assay was immunoSEQ multiplex PCR, and TCRdb's table has in-frame clones only and misses some. The repertoire holds 85,000 to 100,000 clones, about 75% seen once, with around 7% in the top ten. The sequenced sample consisted of PBMCs. These receptors were collected from a man aged 35 to 55 in good health and CMV-seropositive.

The genes are TRBV20-1 and TRBJ1-2; D is unresolved. In germline, CDR1 is DFQATT, CDR2 SNEGSKA (reference sequence). With 3 bases removed from V and 7 bases from J, the gap between germline ends came to 6 bases. This CDR3 has 10 residues. The CDR3 loop reads CSASGSGYTF. Here the CDR3 DNA reads TGCAGTGCTAGTGGGAGTGGCTACACCTTC.

This clone came up a few times. CDR3 in DNA: TGTGCCAGCAGTGACTCTACCGGGGGGGGCAATGAGCAGTTCTTC. Translated: CASSDSTGGGNEQFF. V and J are TRBV6-4 and TRBJ2-1; 8 nucleotides match TRBD2. Per the germline V gene, CDR1 is MRHNA and CDR2 is SNTAGT. The CDR3 is 15 residues long. V lost 0 bases and J lost 6; bases outside the gene matches: 4.

This chain uses TRBV6-5 with TRBJ2-7; 7 nucleotides line up with TRBD2. This CDR3 spans 14 amino acids. Germline V gene lookup returns CDR1 MNHEY and CDR2 SVGAGI. V lost 5 bases, J lost 3 bases, and 7 bases stayed unmatched. CDR3: CASSPAGEGYEQYF. The CDR3 bases are TGTGCCAGCAGTCCGGCGGGGGAGGGCTACGAGCAGTACTTC.

This clone was detected a few times. This chain connects TRBV10-2 to TRBJ2-1, with TRBD2 matching over 8 bases. V gave up 5 bases and J gave up 5 bases; unmatched junction bases: 11. This CDR3 is 16 amino acids long. CDR1 and CDR2 (germline): WSHSY, SAAADI. The CDR3, as DNA: TGCGCCAGCAGTCCCGCTAGCGGGCGAACGGACAATGAGCAGTTCTTC. As protein: CASSPASGRTDNEQFF.

The CDR3 spells CASGGGLASFF. CDR3 nucleotides: TGTGCCAGCGGGGGGGGACTAGCTTCATTCTTC. The chain carries TRBV2 and TRBJ2-1; 9 nucleotides match TRBD2. Germline CDR1 SNHLY, CDR2 FYNNEI. J was trimmed by 16 bases and V by 8 bases; bases with no gene match: 9. The CDR3 sequence is 11 residues long.

The chain recombines TRBV9 with TRBJ2-1; possible D gene TRBD2, 6 bases. This CDR3 has 14 amino acids. V lost 0 bases and J lost 10, with 14 bases in between. Germline values: CDR1 SGDLS, CDR2 YYNGEE. In DNA, the CDR3 is TGTGCCAGCAGCGTAGATGGACGGGAGTTGGAGCAGTTCTTC. Residues: CASSVDGRELEQFF.

This rearrangement joins TRBV27 to TRBJ2-3; no firm D call. The V end was cut by 2 bases, the J end by 4 bases, with 7 bases between. Germline CDR1 and CDR2: MNHEY and SMNVEV (reference sequence). This CDR3 is 13 amino acids long. The CDR3 bases are TGTGCCAGCAGTTTACGGTGGTCAGATACGCAGTATTTT. Amino acid sequence: CASSLRWSDTQYF.